Sequencing of this TCR beta chain was carried out in a study of OX40 agonist ivuxolimab in advanced cancers. Study-wide context: The costimulatory receptor OX40 (CD134) was targeted by ivuxolimab, a fully human IgG2 agonistic monoclonal antibody. Intravenous ivuxolimab was administered to patients every 2 weeks at six dose levels: 0.01, 0.1, 0.3, 1.5, 3 and 10 mg/kg. Of the approximately 50 dose-escalation patients, hepatocellular carcinoma was present in approximately 20, melanoma in around 15, renal cell carcinoma in 9 and head and neck cancer in 9. A male proportion of roughly 80% and a mean age of approximately 62 years, ranging from 23 to 79, were recorded for the dose-escalation cohort. Prior anti-PD-1, anti-PD-L1 or anti-CTLA-4 therapy was permitted, and checkpoint inhibitors had been received by about two fifths of dose-escalation patients. Partial responses occurred in three dose-escalation patients: two with cutaneous melanoma and one with hepatocellular carcinoma. The purpose of peripheral TCRbeta sequencing was to test whether ivuxolimab changed TCR sequence diversity and led to clonal T-cell expansion. The paper covers the monotherapy dose-escalation part of the phase I ivuxolimab trial, which included N of about 51 patients. What the study reported, not specific to this receptor: At doses of 0.1 to 3.0 mg/kg, clonal expansion of both CD4+ and CD8+ blood T cells was observed from baseline to week 6. After ivuxolimab, more expanded clones were found on average in CD8+ T cells than in CD4+ T cells. Low levels of normalized T-cell clonal expansion were also seen in some nonresponding patients. In the 0.1-3.0 mg/kg groups, partial responders had among the lowest normalized peripheral clonal expansion, particularly in CD8+ T cells. Which antigens the clonally expanded peripheral T cells were specific for was not determined.

The germline V gene gives CDR1 as SGHAT and CDR2 as FQNNGV. The CDR3 measures 15 amino acids from cysteine to phenylalanine. The retained sequence is limited to the CDR3, 45 bases, with the frame set at the first base. V trim: 5 bases; J trim: 4 bases; unmatched bases: 7. For sequencing of the TCRbeta CDR3 region, genomic DNA was extracted from the sorted cells. The immunoSEQ Assay was used to sequence the TCRbeta CDR3 regions. TCRdb obtained this table from immuneACCESS and retained in-frame rearrangements with V and J assigned. These tables miss some clones; where compared with another copy, unresolved V genes account for less than half of the shortfall, and the remainder is unexplained. The sample yields approximately 54,000 clones; 88% were counted once. Of the sample, 3% to 4% is held by the ten largest clones. The trial excluded patients who had a history of autoimmune disease or who were on systemic immunosuppression. Peripheral blood for TCR sequencing was collected from all dose cohorts at baseline, on cycle 4 day 1, and on cycle 7 day 1. The samples were taken from a phase I, first-in-human, multicenter, open-label dose-escalation trial of ivuxolimab. Adults with locally advanced or metastatic melanoma, renal cell, hepatocellular, or head and neck squamous cell carcinoma were enrolled in the trial. Before TCR sequencing, CD4+ T cells and CD8+ T cells were sorted from peripheral blood as separate populations.

On this clone itself: It lacks a known antigen. There are no base qualities to consult, and no much larger clone falls within one base.

The sequence was obtained from an adult with an advanced solid tumor such as melanoma, head and neck, liver or kidney cancer. Sample: CD4+ or CD8+ T cells sorted from blood, taken in a trial of the OX40 agonist ivuxolimab. The sequence is built from TRBV11-2 and TRBJ1-5; 8 bases in the junction line up with TRBD1. The CDR3: CASSRGDRTNQPQHF. The nucleotides read TGTGCCAGCAGCCGAGGGGACAGGACAAATCAGCCCCAGCATTTT.